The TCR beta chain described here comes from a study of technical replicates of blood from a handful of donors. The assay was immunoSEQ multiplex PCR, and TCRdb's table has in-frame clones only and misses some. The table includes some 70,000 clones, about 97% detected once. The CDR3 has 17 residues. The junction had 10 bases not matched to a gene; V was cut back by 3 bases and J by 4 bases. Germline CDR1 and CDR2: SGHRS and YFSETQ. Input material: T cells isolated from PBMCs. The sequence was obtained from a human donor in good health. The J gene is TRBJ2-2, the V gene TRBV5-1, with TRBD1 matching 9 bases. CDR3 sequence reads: CASSYSTGQGITGELFF. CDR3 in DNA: TGCGCCAGCAGCTATTCCACGGGACAGGGTATCACCGGGGAGCTGTTTTTT.